The 26 T cell receptor beta chains given below trace back to one sample, sequenced in a study of identical twins. TCRdb reprocessed the 5' RACE reads with MiXCR, giving one entry per CDR3 protein. This repertoire shows about 1.7 million distinct CDR3 sequences, 32% found once; its top ten account for over 0.25%. Sequencing input: cord blood. These receptors came from a newborn girl in good health.

This chain connects TRBV5-1 to TRBJ2-5; 10 bases map to TRBD2. CDR3 size: 16 residues. Per germline, CDR1 SGHRS and CDR2 YFSETQ. J gave up 1 base and V 4 bases, and 7 bases lay outside the gene matches. This chain's CDR3 is CASSEGPSGSQETQYF. In DNA form, the CDR3 reads TGCGCCAGCAGCGAGGGGCCTAGCGGGAGCCAAGAGACCCAGTACTTC.

This clonotype showed up many times. The CDR3 protein is CASSEGQNYGYTF. The CDR3 DNA is TGTGCCAGCAGTGAGGGACAGAACTATGGCTACACCTTC. The chain couples TRBV6-1 to TRBJ1-2; 7 bases map to TRBD1. Germline loops: CDR1 MNHNS, CDR2 SASEGT. V was clipped by 3 bases and J by 2 bases; unmatched bases: 0. This CDR3 has 13 amino acids.

This clonotype was picked up a small number of times. The CDR3 reads CSARGADGGYGYTF. CDR3 sequence (DNA): TGCAGTGCTAGGGGCGCCGACGGAGGCTATGGCTACACCTTC. The chain combines TRBV20-1 with TRBJ1-2; D is unresolved. The CDR3 totals 14 residues. Germline V gene lookup returns CDR1 DFQATT and CDR2 SNEGSKA (reference sequence). V was clipped by 3 bases and J by 4 bases, with 15 bases between them.

In its sample, this clonotype was seen a few times. The chain combines TRBV14 with TRBJ2-7; a weak D match, TRBD1 (5 bases). The CDR3 runs 13 residues. Trimming removed 1 base at V and 9 bases at J, with 13 bases between. Germline V CDR1 and CDR2: SGHDN, FVKESK. The DNA for the CDR3 is TGTGCCAGCAGCCAAGCAGGCAGCACAGGGCAGTACTTC. Amino acids: CASSQAGSTGQYF.

A few counts support this clonotype. The rearrangement uses TRBV1 and TRBJ2-4; the table's D call, TRBD2, was not checked against the DNA. TRBV1 is flagged as a pseudogene. The CDR3 consists of 15 residues. The DNA of the CDR3 is TGCACCAGCAGCCCGGGGGGCCGGGGCAAAAACATTCAGTACTTC. Its protein product is CTSSPGGRGKNIQYF.

Concerning this clonotype itself: Sequence at one end of the junction differs from germline and may be a read error. V gene TRBV7-9 combines with J gene TRBJ2-7; D ambiguous. Germline V gives CDR1 SEHNR, CDR2 FQNEAQ (reference sequence). The CDR3 spans 12 residues. CDR3 protein: CTSSLNSNEQYF. In DNA form, the CDR3 reads TGTACCAGCAGCTTGAACAGCAACGAGCAGTACTTC.

The V call is TRBV12-3 or TRBV12-4, the J call TRBJ2-3; 7 bases fit TRBD2. The junction had 10 bases not matched to a gene; V was cut back by 9 bases and J by 4 bases. The CDR3 extends over 14 amino acids. This CDR3 is CASYNGAGSDTQYF. Written as DNA, the CDR3 is TGTGCCAGTTATAACGGAGCGGGGTCAGATACGCAGTATTTT.

V and J are TRBV28 and TRBJ2-6, with D hard to call. The CDR3 sequence is 14 residues long. Germline loops: CDR1 MDHEN, CDR2 SYDVKM. The germline V and J ends were trimmed by 3 bases and 2 bases, with 5 bases remaining between them. The CDR3 protein is CASSFPPGANVLTF. Written as DNA, the CDR3 is TGTGCCAGCAGTTTTCCGCCTGGGGCCAACGTCCTGACTTTC.

This clonotype has only a few counts. The V call is TRBV4-2, the J call TRBJ2-3, with a possible D match to TRBD2 (6 bases). The CDR3 extends over 14 amino acids. Per germline, CDR1 LGHNA and CDR2 YNFKEQ. V was shortened by 3 bases and J by 1 base, with 8 bases between the two germline ends. The CDR3 region has the DNA TGTGCCAGCAGCCATCAGCGGGGCACAGATACGCAGTATTTT. Its translation is CASSHQRGTDTQYF.

The gene calls are TRBV12-3 or TRBV12-4 and TRBJ2-7; D might be TRBD2 (5 bases). The V end was cut by 7 bases, the J end by 5 bases, with 18 bases between. This CDR3 is built from 14 residues. CDR3 sequence (DNA): TGTGCCAGCACCTCGAGGGTCCTCCTGGACGAGCAGTACTTC. Amino acid sequence: CASTSRVLLDEQYF.

There are a few counts of this clonotype. V and J are TRBV2 and TRBJ1-1, with no clear D. The CDR3 extends over 12 amino acids. V was trimmed by 5 bases and J by 1 base, leaving 5 bases between them. Germline CDR1 is SNHLY and CDR2 is FYNNEI. CDR3: CASSFKNTEAFF. The CDR3, as DNA: TGTGCCAGCAGTTTCAAGAACACTGAAGCTTTCTTT.

This clonotype was detected a few times. This chain links TRBV6-1 with TRBJ2-7; 8 bases are a match to TRBD1. The germline CDR1 and CDR2 sequences are MNHNS and SASEGT. The CDR3 has 15 amino acids. With 2 bases clipped from V and 3 bases from J, the junction kept 6 bases outside the gene matches. This CDR3 is CASSEWPGGRYEQYF. CDR3 in DNA: TGTGCCAGCAGTGAATGGCCAGGGGGCCGCTACGAGCAGTACTTC.

This chain links TRBV18 with TRBJ2-1; D perhaps matches TRBD1 (5 bases). Germline V gene data show CDR1 as KGHSH and CDR2 as LQKENI. Trimming shortened V by 3 bases and J by 4 bases, and 16 bases separated the two germline ends. The CDR3 contains 16 residues. The CDR3 DNA reads as TGTGCCAGCTCACCTTCTGTACAGGTGGGGTACAATGAGCAGTTCTTC. It specifies CASSPSVQVGYNEQFF.

The V gene is TRBV9, the J gene TRBJ2-3; no definite D call. Trimming stripped 7 bases from V and 1 base from J, with 16 bases between. CDR1 and CDR2 (germline): SGDLS, YYNGEE. The CDR3 sequence is 15 residues long. CDR3 residues: CASPHYAAGTDTQYF. The CDR3, as DNA: TGTGCCAGCCCCCATTACGCTGCTGGCACAGATACGCAGTATTTT.

This chain uses TRBV11-3 with TRBJ1-2; TRBD1 agrees at 8 bases. The CDR3 is 17 residues long. Germline trimming cut 5 bases from V and 5 bases from J; bases unmatched to any gene: 16. Germline CDR1 SGHNT, CDR2 YENEEA. The CDR3 protein is CASSPNPLDRVRYGYTF. In DNA form, the CDR3 reads TGTGCCAGCAGCCCTAACCCATTGGACAGGGTGAGGTATGGCTACACCTTC.

This chain connects TRBV20-1 to TRBJ2-3; 12 bases align to TRBD2. Germline V CDR1 and CDR2: DFQATT, SNEGSKA (reference sequence). CDR3 size: 15 residues. Unmatched junction bases numbered 6, after V lost 0 bases and J lost 8 bases. CDR3 sequence: CSARDRASGGATQYF. In DNA form, the CDR3 reads TGCAGTGCTAGAGATCGCGCTAGCGGGGGGGCTACGCAGTATTTT.

This clonotype was observed many times. The chain uses TRBV2 and TRBJ2-1, with TRBD2 matching 8 bases. Germline assignment: CDR1 SNHLY and CDR2 FYNNEI. CDR3 length: 15 residues. The junction had 3 bases not matched to a gene; V was cut back by 4 bases and J by 1 base. CDR3 nucleotide sequence: TGTGCCAGCAGTGCGGGACTAGTGTCCTACAATGAGCAGTTCTTC. Protein: CASSAGLVSYNEQFF. Together with reference TRBV2 and TRBJ2-1, the CDR3 gives the full variable domain: EPEVTQTPSHQVTQMGQEVILRCVPISNHLYFYWYRQILGQKVEFLVSFYNNEISEKSEIFDDQFSVERPDGSNFTLKIRSTKLEDSAMYFCASSAGLVSYNEQFFGPGTRLTVL.

This clonotype was counted only a few times. The V and J genes are TRBV5-1 and TRBJ2-1; 8 bases map to TRBD2. The germline V gene encodes CDR1 SGHRS and CDR2 YFSETQ. CDR3 length: 15 residues. V shed 4 bases and J 5 bases; nucleotides not matched to a gene: 8. The CDR3 DNA follows: TGCGCCAGCAGCCGACTAGCGTCCCCAAACAATGAGCAGTTCTTC. This codes for CASSRLASPNNEQFF. The whole variable domain, filled in from reference TRBV5-1 and TRBJ2-1, reads KAGVTQTPRYLIKTRGQQVTLSCSPISGHRSVSWYQQTPGQGLQFLFEYFSETQRNKGNFPGRFSGRQFSNSRSEMNVSTLELGDSALYLCASSRLASPNNEQFFGPGTRLTVL.

This clonotype was seen repeatedly, ten times or more. V usage is TRBV5-1 and J usage is TRBJ1-1; TRBD1 aligns across 9 bases. CDR3 length: 13 amino acids. Germline V gives CDR1 SGHRS, CDR2 YFSETQ. The V and J ends lost 0 bases and 6 bases, in that order; junction bases with no gene match: 0. In DNA, the CDR3 is TGCGCCAGCAGCTTGGGACAGGGGGCTGAAGCTTTCTTT. This translates into CASSLGQGAEAFF.

This chain joins TRBV7-9 and TRBJ2-3, with a possible D match to TRBD2 (7 bases). Trimming cost V 2 bases and J 6 bases, with 15 bases left between them. Germline assignment: CDR1 SEHNR and CDR2 FQNEAQ (reference sequence). The CDR3 runs 15 residues. This CDR3 is CASSLLGARGDTQYF. In DNA, the CDR3 is TGTGCCAGCAGCTTATTGGGGGCGCGGGGGGATACGCAGTATTTT.

The rearrangement links TRBV2 to TRBJ2-7; D may be TRBD1 (6 bases). V dropped 8 bases and J dropped 3 bases, with 17 bases sitting between them. The CDR3 is 14 amino acids. Germline V gene sequence: CDR1 SNHLY, CDR2 FYNNEI. CDR3 in amino acids: CASGIQGKSYEQYF. CDR3 nucleotide sequence: TGTGCCAGCGGAATCCAGGGGAAGAGCTACGAGCAGTACTTC.

As concerns this clonotype: The junction departs from the called germline gene at one end, perhaps through a read error. The chain uses TRBV10-1 and TRBJ1-5; D might be TRBD1 (5 bases). The germline gives CDR1 WNHNN, CDR2 SYGVQD (reference sequence). This CDR3 is 12 amino acids long. The CDR3 loop is CAGSEGFQPQHF. Here the CDR3 DNA reads TGCGCCGGCAGTGAGGGGTTTCAGCCCCAGCATTTT.

This clonotype was counted a few times. The chain is built from TRBV20-1 and TRBJ2-3, with 7 bases matching TRBD2. V shed 4 bases, J shed 1 base, and the junction held 17 bases outside the gene matches. Germline V gives CDR1 DFQATT, CDR2 SNEGSKA (reference sequence). This CDR3 spans 18 amino acids. The CDR3: CSAKRAGLRPRGTDTQYF. The CDR3 nucleotides read TGCAGTGCTAAGCGAGCGGGGCTACGCCCGAGGGGCACAGATACGCAGTATTTT.

This clonotype was seen more than once but under ten times. The chain links TRBV7-2 to TRBJ2-3; the match to TRBD2 covers 12 bases. The V segment lost 2 bases and the J segment 2 bases; nucleotides outside the gene matches: 5. Looked up from germline, CDR1 is SGHTA and CDR2 is FQGNSA. The CDR3 consists of 17 residues. CDR3 sequence (DNA): TGTGCCAGCAGCTTATCCGGACTAGCGGGACCCACAGATACGCAGTATTTT. Its translation: CASSLSGLAGPTDTQYF.

V gene TRBV10-2 combines with J gene TRBJ1-5; 8 bases match TRBD1. The CDR3 extends over 16 amino acids. The trim removed 3 bases at V and 7 bases at J, leaving 11 bases unmatched. Germline CDR1 reads WSHSY; CDR2 reads SAAADI. Written as DNA, the CDR3 is TGCGCCAGCAGTGAAATTAGGACAGGGTTTCGGCAGCCCCAGCATTTT. It translates to CASSEIRTGFRQPQHF.

The chain joins TRBV20-1 to TRBJ2-3; 8 bases line up with TRBD2. Germline loops: CDR1 DFQATT, CDR2 SNEGSKA (reference sequence). The CDR3 is 14 amino acids. V lost 3 bases to trimming and J lost 6 bases; unmatched junction nucleotides: 8. The CDR3, as DNA: TGCAGTGCTAGTATCCAGCGGGGGCCCGATACGCAGTATTTT. Protein product: CSASIQRGPDTQYF.